Below are 13 T cell receptor beta chains sequenced from a single sample in a study of blood T cell repertoires in COVID-19. Repertoires were generated with immunoSEQ multiplex PCR, while TCRdb's copy carries only in-frame clones and drops some. The table shows roughly 200,000 clones, with about 81% occurring only once. Sequences were obtained from PBMCs or T cells enriched from blood (not recorded which). The source is a man aged 40-49 years who had recovered from COVID-19.

The V gene is TRBV4-1, the J gene TRBJ2-1; 10 bases are shared with TRBD2. The CDR3 has 17 amino acids. The V segment lost 4 bases and the J segment 6 bases; nucleotides outside the gene matches: 12. Germline values: CDR1 MGHRA, CDR2 YSYEKL. This chain's CDR3 is CASSPRTLSGRSNEQFF. CDR3 coding DNA: TGCGCCAGCAGCCCCAGAACCCTTAGCGGGAGGTCCAATGAGCAGTTCTTC.

V is TRBV9 and J is TRBJ1-2; 7 nucleotides match TRBD1. Germline CDR1 reads SGDLS; CDR2 reads YYNGEE. The CDR3 has 14 residues. J lost 8 bases, V lost 4 bases, and 11 bases had no gene match. This CDR3 reads CASSLRQGRGGYTF. The CDR3 nucleotides are TGTGCCAGCAGCCTACGACAGGGCCGGGGGGGCTACACCTTC.

V usage is TRBV7-9 and J usage is TRBJ2-5; possible D gene TRBD2, 5 bases. CDR1 SEHNR and CDR2 FQNEAQ come from the germline V gene (reference sequence). V shed 1 base and J shed 5 bases, with 11 bases lying between them. This CDR3 contains 14 residues. This CDR3 reads CASSLGERRETQYF. The CDR3 region has the DNA TGTGCCAGCAGCTTAGGGGAGAGGCGTGAGACCCAGTACTTC. Full variable domain (outside the CDR3, taken from reference TRBV7-9 and TRBJ2-5): DTGVSQNPRHKITKRGQNVTFRCDPISEHNRLYWYRQTLGQGPEFLTYFQNEAQLEKSRLLSDRFSAERPKGSFSTLEIQRTEQGDSAMYLCASSLGERRETQYFGPGTRLLVL.

The V call is TRBV14, the J call TRBJ2-7, with D perhaps matching TRBD1 (6 bases). Germline CDR1 and CDR2: SGHDN and FVKESK. This CDR3 has 13 amino acids. With 1 base removed from V and 9 bases from J, the gap between germline ends came to 13 bases. The CDR3 nucleotides are TGTGCCAGCAGCCAAGGCCAGGGGTGGGGGCAGTACTTC. Protein product: CASSQGQGWGQYF.

This chain links TRBV5-1 with TRBJ1-4; 8 positions agree with TRBD1. The junction had 7 bases not matched to a gene; V was cut back by 7 bases and J by 5 bases. Germline CDR1 SGHRS, CDR2 YFSETQ. CDR3 length: 14 amino acids. CDR3 DNA sequence: TGCGCCAGCGGTCCGGGACAGGAAAATGAAAAACTGTTTTTT. Amino acids: CASGPGQENEKLFF. Filled out from reference TRBV5-1 and TRBJ1-4, the complete variable domain reads KAGVTQTPRYLIKTRGQQVTLSCSPISGHRSVSWYQQTPGQGLQFLFEYFSETQRNKGNFPGRFSGRQFSNSRSEMNVSTLELGDSALYLCASGPGQENEKLFFGSGTQLSVL.

This clone was seen once. The rearrangement uses TRBV9 and TRBJ1-2; TRBD1 matches at 7 bases. With 3 bases clipped from V and 4 bases from J, the junction kept 3 bases outside the gene matches. The CDR3 is 13 amino acids. CDR1 and CDR2 (germline): SGDLS, YYNGEE. CDR3 in DNA: TGTGCCAGCAGCGCTCAGGGGGGCTATGGCTACACCTTC. Amino acids: CASSAQGGYGYTF.

The chain uses TRBV5-1 and TRBJ2-7; TRBD1 matches 10 bases. In germline, CDR1 is SGHRS, CDR2 YFSETQ. This CDR3 is built from 16 residues. Losses at the gene ends were 2 bases for V and 2 bases for J; bases not matched to a gene: 7. CDR3 sequence (DNA): TGCGCCAGCAGCTTCTCCGCGGGGACAGGGGCCTACGAGCAGTACTTC. Its translation is CASSFSAGTGAYEQYF.

V usage is TRBV19 and J usage is TRBJ1-4; 8 positions agree with TRBD1. CDR1 is LNHDA and CDR2 is SQIVND in the germline V gene (reference sequence). V dropped 7 bases and J dropped 5; count of bases not matched to a gene: 6. CDR3 size: 14 residues. The CDR3 nucleotides read TGTGCCAGTACCCAGGGGGCGGGGAATGAAAAACTGTTTTTT. It translates to CASTQGAGNEKLFF.

The V call is TRBV19, the J call TRBJ2-7; D unclear. The CDR3 is 14 residues long. Germline V lookup: CDR1 LNHDA, CDR2 SQIVND (reference sequence). Trimming shortened V by 4 bases and J by 2 bases, and 12 bases separated the two germline ends. The CDR3 region has the DNA TGTGCCAGTAGTACTTACGAGAAGACCTACGAGCAGTACTTC. Protein: CASSTYEKTYEQYF.

The V call is TRBV10-2, the J call TRBJ1-2; D perhaps matches TRBD1 (6 bases). This CDR3 comprises 12 residues. Germline CDR1 is WSHSY and CDR2 is SAAADI. V lost 7 bases, J lost 8 bases, and 14 bases lay in between. CDR3 in DNA: TGCGCCAGCACACGGGACAAAACCGGCTACACCTTC. Residues: CASTRDKTGYTF.

This clone occurred once. The gene calls are TRBV5-1 and TRBJ1-2; 7 nucleotides line up with TRBD1. This CDR3 is built from 17 residues. In germline, CDR1 is SGHRS, CDR2 YFSETQ. V was clipped by 4 bases and J by 1 base; unmatched bases: 13. The CDR3: CASSPVDRFAINYGYTF. The CDR3 region has the DNA TGCGCCAGCAGCCCGGTGGACAGGTTTGCCATTAACTATGGCTACACCTTC.

This clone was observed a handful of times. The chain links TRBV12-3 or TRBV12-4 to TRBJ1-2; D not certain. The CDR3 runs to 11 residues. The V and J ends lost 5 bases and 3 bases respectively, with 4 bases between them. This CDR3 reads CASSDYYGYTF. In DNA form, the CDR3 reads TGTGCCAGCAGTGACTACTATGGCTACACCTTC.

The V gene is TRBV28, the J gene TRBJ2-1, with a possible D match to TRBD2 (6 bases). Germline values: CDR1 MDHEN, CDR2 SYDVKM. V was trimmed by 6 bases and J by 9 bases, leaving 9 bases between them. The CDR3 is made up of 11 amino acids. DNA for the CDR3: TGTGCCAGCAGCGGGAGTTTTGAGCAGTTCTTC. Residues: CASSGSFEQFF.